This T cell receptor beta chain was identified in a study of blood T cell repertoires in COVID-19 (dated by TCRdb to about 2020). Broadly, across the study: Samples from collaborators originated in the United States, Italy and Spain and spanned both the acute and convalescent phases of COVID-19. Samples were obtained from the ongoing ImmuneRACE study (first 160 participants) and from 1,254 subjects provided by 6 global collaborators. The material from the prospective study consisted of cDNA or gDNA derived from T cells, B-cell-depleted T cells, or PBMCs. The sample metadata nearly always contained a de-identified subject ID, COVID-19 status, age in years and sex. Subjects who had been exposed to COVID-19, were actively infected with it, or had recovered from it provided the deeply sampled blood TCRbeta repertoires that made up the dataset. HLA class I and class II types, where available, came from metadata supplied by the sample provider rather than from assay-based typing. A freely available public database, intended as a resource for researchers studying the immune response to SARS-CoV-2, is where the repertoires were released.

About this clone: Its target antigen remains unknown. No much larger clonotype is one base removed from it; base qualities were not supplied.

In the prospective study, participants were roughly 18 to 100 years old, resided in about two dozen geographic areas of the United States, and were enrolled through a virtual design. Cohort assignment in the prospective study relied on participant-reported clinical history from a screening survey and a study questionnaire. Recovered participants in ImmuneRACE Cohort 3 were defined as having two consecutive negative NP/OP PCR tests, clearance from a healthcare professional, or resolution of symptoms. Each participant in the prospective study had whole blood, serum and a nasopharyngeal or oropharyngeal swab collected by mobile phlebotomists. Prospective study participants could optionally give additional blood draws and questionnaires over an approximately two-month period. Prospective study blood samples were shipped either frozen or at room temperature before DNA extraction. Here is what the overall study found, with its caveats: Clinical and demographic metadata were provided uncurated, with the amount varying by source and participant.

The immunoSEQ Assay, a bias-controlled multiplex PCR, was used to amplify TCRbeta CDR3 regions from genomic DNA. The published analysis was carried out like this. Within the assay, amplification of reference gene primers was used to estimate how many nucleated cells each sample contained. Sequence reads were collapsed and filtered to measure the absolute abundance of every unique TCRbeta CDR3 rearrangement. For each sample, productive Simpson clonality was calculated by taking the square root of Simpson's diversity index across productive rearrangements. TCRdb took this table from immuneACCESS and kept in-frame rearrangements with V and J called. Such tables lack part of the clones; where checked against another copy, unresolved V genes explain under half of the gap, and the rest is unexplained. V and J calls and clone size come straight from that table; D and trimming were deduced from the DNA. A total of 180,000 or so clones appear in this sample, more than 65% of them only once. The ten largest clones capture nearly 15% of the sample.

The receptor comes from a man in his forties or fifties who had recovered from COVID-19. The sequenced sample consisted of PBMCs or T cells enriched from blood (not recorded which).

The CDR3 amino acid sequence is: CASSQGGNYGYTF. The DNA is as follows: TGTGCCAGCAGCCAGGGGGGGAACTATGGCTACACCTTC. The chain employs TRBV3-1 (or the pseudogene TRBV3-2) and TRBJ1-2; matching of 5 bases hints at TRBD1 as the D gene. Deletion took 3 bases off V and 2 bases off J, with a span of 7 bases between the germline ends. The CDR3 holds 13 amino acids from the cysteine to the phenylalanine. Here the CDR3 DNA is all that survives: 39 bases in frame from base 1. The germline V gene (reference sequence) gives CDR1 as LGHDT and CDR2 as YNNKEL.